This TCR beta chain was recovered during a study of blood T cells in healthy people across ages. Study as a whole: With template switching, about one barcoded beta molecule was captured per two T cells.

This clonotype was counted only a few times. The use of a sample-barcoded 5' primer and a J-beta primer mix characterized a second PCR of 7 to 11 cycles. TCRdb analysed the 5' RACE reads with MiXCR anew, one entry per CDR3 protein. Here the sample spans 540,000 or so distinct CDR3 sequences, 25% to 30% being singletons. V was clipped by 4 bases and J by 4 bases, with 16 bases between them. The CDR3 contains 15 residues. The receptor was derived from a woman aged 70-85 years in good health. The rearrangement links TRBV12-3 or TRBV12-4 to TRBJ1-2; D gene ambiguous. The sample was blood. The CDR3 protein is CASSSSQLSFYGYTF. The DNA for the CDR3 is TGTGCCAGCAGTTCATCACAGCTTTCTTTCTATGGCTACACCTTC.